Below are 30 T cell receptor beta chains sequenced from a single sample in a study of T cell changes during pregnancy in multiple sclerosis. TCRdb's table, derived via immunoSEQ multiplex PCR, lists solely in-frame clones and lacks some. Of around 100,000 clones in the sample, around 92% were seen once. Material: peripheral blood, obtained after pregnancy. The receptors shown here come from a female donor with multiple sclerosis, enrolled in a pregnancy study.

This chain connects TRBV2 to TRBJ2-3, with TRBD1 as a possible D gene (6 bases). The germline gives CDR1 SNHLY, CDR2 FYNNEI. The CDR3 contains 12 residues. V was pared by 6 bases and J by 6 bases, with 10 bases between. CDR3 nucleotides: TGTGCCAGCAGCCGAAGGGGGGATACGCAGTATTTT. It codes for CASSRRGDTQYF.

This clone came up a few times. The chain combines TRBV13 with TRBJ1-6; no clear D gene. This CDR3 has 14 amino acids. The germline gives CDR1 PRHDT, CDR2 FYEKMQ (reference sequence). Trimming removed 3 bases at V and 9 bases at J, with 12 bases between. The DNA of the CDR3 is TGTGCCAGCAGCTTTGTCCAAGTCGGTTCACCCCTCCACTTT. This sequence encodes CASSFVQVGSPLHF.

This chain links TRBV6-1 with TRBJ2-7; possible D gene TRBD1, 6 bases. The CDR3 consists of 14 residues. Germline CDR1 is MNHNS and CDR2 is SASEGT. V was cut by 0 bases and J by 3 bases, with 9 bases left in between. CDR3 loop: CASSEAFRGYEQYF. As DNA, the CDR3 is TGTGCCAGCAGTGAAGCGTTCAGGGGCTACGAGCAGTACTTC.

The chain uses TRBV5-1 and TRBJ1-4; 9 bases agree with TRBD1. This CDR3 is built from 16 residues. J gave up 7 bases and V 4 bases, and 11 bases lay outside the gene matches. Germline V gives CDR1 SGHRS, CDR2 YFSETQ. The CDR3 region is CASSRTPQGAREKLFF. CDR3 in DNA: TGCGCCAGCAGCCGGACCCCACAGGGGGCGCGTGAAAAACTGTTTTTT.

The CDR3: CASRRGGGYNEQFF. The CDR3 nucleotides read TGTGCCAGCAGGCGCGGGGGTGGCTACAATGAGCAGTTCTTC. The chain combines TRBV11-3 with TRBJ2-1, with 7 bases identical to TRBD2. Germline loops: CDR1 SGHNT, CDR2 YENEEA. The J segment lost 3 bases and the V segment lost 6 bases, leaving 5 bases of the junction unmatched. The CDR3 runs to 14 residues. Variable domain in full (rest from reference TRBV11-3 and TRBJ2-1): EAGVVQSPRYKIIEKKQPVAFWCNPISGHNTLYWYLQNLGQGPELLIRYENEEAVDDSQLPKDRFSAERLKGVDSTLKIQPAELGDSAVYLCASRRGGGYNEQFFGPGTRLTVL.

The V gene is TRBV30, the J gene TRBJ1-5; D is uncertain. Germline CDR1 reads GTSNPN; CDR2 reads SVGIG (reference sequence). Trimming removed 0 bases at V and 7 bases at J, with 16 bases between. This CDR3 comprises 15 residues. CDR3 nucleotide sequence: TGTGCCTGGAGTGTACCACCTTTTGGGGAGCAGCCCCAGCATTTT. Translated: CAWSVPPFGEQPQHF.

The V call is TRBV9, the J call TRBJ2-2; tentative D call: TRBD2 (5 bases). Germline values: CDR1 SGDLS, CDR2 YYNGEE. V lost 3 bases and J 5 bases, leaving 11 bases between the germline ends. The CDR3 is 14 residues long. The CDR3 reads CASSAQRQTGELFF. The CDR3 DNA sequence: TGTGCCAGCAGCGCCCAGCGGCAAACCGGGGAGCTGTTTTTT.

The rearrangement uses TRBV7-8 and TRBJ1-6, with D possibly matching TRBD1 (6 bases). Germline assignment: CDR1 SGHVS and CDR2 FQNEAQ. This CDR3 is built from 13 residues. Trimming cost V 5 bases and J 7 bases, with 9 bases left between them. CDR3 loop: CASSTGNNSPLHF. CDR3 nucleotides: TGTGCCAGCAGCACAGGGAACAATTCACCCCTCCACTTT.

The chain recombines TRBV5-1 with TRBJ2-5; D unresolved. The length of the CDR3 is 13 residues. Germline loops: CDR1 SGHRS, CDR2 YFSETQ. The V and J ends lost 2 bases and 4 bases respectively, with 9 bases between them. DNA of the CDR3: TGCGCCAGCAGCTTCCAGGTAGGAGAGACCCAGTACTTC. It encodes CASSFQVGETQYF.

The chain combines TRBV29-1 with TRBJ1-2; tentative D call: TRBD1 (5 bases). CDR3 length equals 13 residues. Trimming removed 4 bases at V and 7 bases at J, with 16 bases between. Germline-derived CDR1 and CDR2 are SQVTM and ANQGSEA. CDR3: CSVGTGTSGGYTF. CDR3 bases: TGCAGCGTTGGAACAGGAACTTCGGGTGGCTACACCTTC.

Points on this clone: The sample holds other DNA sequences that translate to the same CDR3. This rearrangement joins TRBV9 to TRBJ1-4, with 7 bases lining up with TRBD1. CDR3 length: 14 residues. Per germline, CDR1 SGDLS and CDR2 YYNGEE. V lost 0 bases to trimming and J lost 7 bases; unmatched junction nucleotides: 3. The CDR3 here is CASSVGQGGEKLFF. CDR3 sequence (DNA): TGTGCCAGCAGCGTAGGACAGGGAGGTGAAAAACTGTTTTTT.

DNA of the CDR3: TGTGCCAGCAGTGAAGGGGGCAGAAGACCAAATCAGCCCCAGCATTTT. Translation gives CASSEGGRRPNQPQHF. The rearrangement uses TRBV2 and TRBJ1-5; a weak D match, TRBD1 (5 bases). This CDR3 has 16 amino acids. V lost 1 base, J lost 4 bases, and 14 bases lay in between. Germline V gives CDR1 SNHLY, CDR2 FYNNEI. Combining the CDR3 with reference TRBV2 and TRBJ1-5 gives the whole variable domain EPEVTQTPSHQVTQMGQEVILRCVPISNHLYFYWYRQILGQKVEFLVSFYNNEISEKSEIFDDQFSVERPDGSNFTLKIRSTKLEDSAMYFCASSEGGRRPNQPQHFGDGTRLSIL.

CDR3 region: CASSLGRGGETQYF. CDR3 nucleotide sequence: TGTGCCAGCAGCCTGGGACGAGGGGGAGAGACCCAGTACTTC. J is TRBJ2-5 and V is TRBV6-5; perhaps TRBD1 as D (6 bases). V was trimmed by 6 bases and J by 4 bases, leaving 15 bases between them. Germline lookup yields CDR1 MNHEY and CDR2 SVGAGI. The CDR3 is 14 residues long.

The chain joins TRBV6-6 to TRBJ1-5, with 7 bases aligning to TRBD1. V lost 1 base and J lost 2; bases outside the gene matches: 5. The CDR3 contains 16 residues. Germline lookup yields CDR1 MNHNY and CDR2 SVGAGI (reference sequence). For the CDR3, the DNA is TGTGCCAGCAGTTACTGGGACAGCCGGGGCAATCAGCCCCAGCATTTT. Its protein is CASSYWDSRGNQPQHF.

V gene TRBV27 combines with J gene TRBJ1-1; D is ambiguous. The CDR3 length is 13 residues. Germline lookup yields CDR1 MNHEY and CDR2 SMNVEV (reference sequence). V lost 3 bases and J 0 bases, leaving 5 bases between the germline ends. CDR3 amino acids: CASSFRVNTEAFF. The CDR3 DNA is TGTGCCAGCAGTTTTCGGGTGAACACTGAAGCTTTCTTT.

This chain uses TRBV18 with TRBJ2-5, with D perhaps TRBD1 (6 bases). CDR1 and CDR2 from the germline V gene are KGHSH and LQKENI. The CDR3 extends over 15 amino acids. Trimming removed 2 bases from V and 5 bases from J, with 15 bases in between. CDR3 in amino acids: CASSPNQGQRETQYF. DNA of the CDR3: TGTGCCAGCTCACCAAACCAGGGGCAAAGGGAGACCCAGTACTTC.

The CDR3 DNA reads TGCGCCAGTCGGACTAGCGGGACGAACACCGGGGAGCTGTTTTTT. Translated: CASRTSGTNTGELFF. The rearrangement joins TRBV5-1 to TRBJ2-2, with TRBD2 matching 12 bases. Germline V lookup: CDR1 SGHRS, CDR2 YFSETQ. This CDR3 is built from 15 residues. Trimming cost V 8 bases and J 0 bases; bases outside gene matches: 2.

The chain has TRBV19 and TRBJ1-5; D is unclear. This CDR3 has 17 amino acids. The V gene's germline CDR1 is LNHDA and CDR2 SQIVND (reference sequence). Trimming shortened V by 2 bases and J by 2 bases, and 16 bases separated the two germline ends. The CDR3 is CASSITLERTGNQPQHF. The DNA of the CDR3 is TGTGCCAGTAGTATAACGTTAGAGCGCACGGGCAATCAGCCCCAGCATTTT. The full variable domain, rest sourced from reference TRBV19 and TRBJ1-5, is DGGITQSPKYLFRKEGQNVTLSCEQNLNHDAMYWYRQDPGQGLRLIYYSQIVNDFQKGDIAEGYSVSREKKESFPLTVTSAQKNPTAFYLCASSITLERTGNQPQHFGDGTRLSIL.

This rearrangement joins TRBV7-8 to TRBJ2-7; TRBD2 aligns across 8 bases. V gave up 5 bases and J gave up 4 bases; unmatched junction bases: 10. Germline loops: CDR1 SGHVS, CDR2 FQNEAQ. This CDR3 has 15 amino acids. Written as DNA, the CDR3 is TGTGCCAGCAGCCCCGGGGGCGGGGGGAGATACGAGCAGTACTTC. Its protein product is CASSPGGGGRYEQYF.

V and J are TRBV7-9 and TRBJ2-1, with D possibly matching TRBD2 (6 bases). There are 14 residues in the CDR3. The V gene's germline CDR1 is SEHNR and CDR2 FQNEAQ (reference sequence). Trimming stripped 0 bases from V and 7 bases from J, with 10 bases between. The CDR3 bases are TGTGCCAGCAGCTTAGCGGAGGGAGGAAATGAGCAGTTCTTC. Translated: CASSLAEGGNEQFF.

J is TRBJ2-3 and V is TRBV5-1, with 7 positions matching TRBD1. The CDR3 consists of 15 residues. Trimming removed 0 bases from V and 7 bases from J; junction bases left unmatched: 8. Germline V lookup: CDR1 SGHRS, CDR2 YFSETQ. CDR3 DNA: TGCGCCAGCAGCTTGGCCGGCGACAGGGTGAATACGCAGTATTTT. Translating gives CASSLAGDRVNTQYF.

The chain couples TRBV4-3 to TRBJ2-7; D might be TRBD2 (6 bases). The CDR3 extends over 16 amino acids. Trimming left V 0 bases short and J 3 bases short, with 15 bases between. Germline lookup yields CDR1 LGHNA and CDR2 YSLEER. The CDR3 DNA reads as TGCGCCAGCAGCCAAGATGATTCGGACTATTACTACGAGCAGTACTTC. It codes for CASSQDDSDYYYEQYF.

The chain recombines TRBV7-8 with TRBJ2-7; D unclear. V lost 7 bases to trimming and J lost 1 base, with 14 bases between them. CDR1 and CDR2 from the germline V gene are SGHVS and FQNEAQ. CDR3 length: 14 residues. The CDR3 DNA sequence: TGTGCCAGCACCCTTTACTCTGATTCCTACGAGCAGTACTTC. Translated, it gives CASTLYSDSYEQYF.

The chain carries TRBV7-9 and TRBJ1-1; TRBD1 might be the D (6 bases). CDR1 and CDR2 (germline): SEHNR, FQNEAQ (reference sequence). The CDR3 has 13 amino acids. Trimming took off 6 bases at V and 2 bases at J, with 10 bases between the two ends. CDR3 amino acids: CASRRQANTEAFF. CDR3 nucleotide sequence: TGTGCCAGCAGGAGACAGGCAAACACTGAAGCTTTCTTT.

The chain has TRBV11-2 and TRBJ2-7; D perhaps matches TRBD2 (5 bases). V was cut by 6 bases and J by 4 bases, with 10 bases left in between. The CDR3 sequence is 12 residues long. CDR1 SGHAT and CDR2 FQNNGV come from the germline V gene. CDR3 residues: CASSPTGYEQYF. As DNA, the CDR3 is TGTGCCAGCAGTCCGACGGGGTACGAGCAGTACTTC.

V is TRBV6-6 and J is TRBJ2-3; 9 bases fit TRBD1. The trim removed 6 bases at V and 0 bases at J, leaving 7 bases unmatched. Germline lookup yields CDR1 MNHNY and CDR2 SVGAGI (reference sequence). CDR3 length: 16 amino acids. CDR3 protein: CASRDRGDSSTDTQYF. The CDR3 nucleotides are TGTGCCAGCAGGGACAGGGGTGATAGTAGCACAGATACGCAGTATTTT.

The chain carries TRBV5-6 and TRBJ2-1; 10 bases line up with TRBD1. Trimming cost V 6 bases and J 4 bases; bases outside gene matches: 10. This CDR3 has 16 amino acids. CDR1 is SGHDT, CDR2 YYEEEE, per germline. The CDR3: CASNSVDRGRYNEQFF. CDR3 nucleotide sequence: TGTGCCAGCAACTCCGTGGACAGGGGGAGATACAATGAGCAGTTCTTC.

V and J are TRBV7-8 and TRBJ1-4, with a weak D call TRBD1 (6 bases). Trimming removed 1 base at V and 8 bases at J, with 17 bases between. The CDR3 runs 16 residues. Germline CDR1 SGHVS, CDR2 FQNEAQ. CDR3 nucleotide sequence: TGTGCCAGCAGCTTAGGACCGGGGGGCGGAGGCGAAAAACTGTTTTTT. Translating it yields CASSLGPGGGGEKLFF.

The chain carries TRBV27 and TRBJ2-7; 10 nucleotides line up with TRBD2. V was clipped by 5 bases and J by 3 bases; unmatched bases: 7. Germline V gene lookup returns CDR1 MNHEY and CDR2 SMNVEV (reference sequence). The CDR3 contains 15 residues. The CDR3 reads CASSRPSGSFYEQYF. CDR3 DNA: TGTGCCAGCAGTCGACCTAGCGGGAGTTTCTACGAGCAGTACTTC.

This chain connects TRBV19 to TRBJ2-5, with TRBD1 matching over 9 bases. Unmatched junction bases numbered 4, after V lost 2 bases and J lost 3 bases. The CDR3 covers 15 residues. The germline V gene has CDR1 LNHDA and CDR2 SQIVND (reference sequence). CDR3 coding DNA: TGTGCCAGTAGTATACGGGGGGACAGGGAAGAGACCCAGTACTTC. It specifies CASSIRGDREETQYF.